One and the same sample provided the 6 T cell receptor beta chains below, sequenced in a study of blood T cell repertoires in COVID-19. Libraries were prepared by immunoSEQ multiplex PCR; TCRdb keeps only in-frame clonotypes and omits some of them. The table lists fewer than 300,000 clones, around 84% of them singletons. The source material was PBMCs or T cells enriched from blood (not recorded which). Receptors originate from a man aged 40-49 years who had been exposed to COVID-19.

The chain recombines TRBV7-3 with TRBJ1-1; 7 positions match TRBD1. Trimming removed 5 bases from V and 5 bases from J; junction bases left unmatched: 11. Germline assignment: CDR1 SGHTA and CDR2 FQGTGA. CDR3 length: 15 residues. The CDR3 here is CASSTGGGGFTEAFF. Here the CDR3 DNA reads TGTGCCAGCAGCACAGGAGGGGGCGGATTTACTGAAGCTTTCTTT.

The CDR3 DNA sequence: TGTGCCAGCAGCAAGGTAGCGGGAGAGGTAGAGACCCAGTACTTC. It translates to CASSKVAGEVETQYF. J is TRBJ2-5 and V is TRBV21-1; the DNA was not used to check the table's D call, TRBD2. TRBV21-1 is labeled a pseudogene. This CDR3 is 15 amino acids long.

The chain uses TRBV11-2 and TRBJ2-5; 7 nucleotides align to TRBD1. This CDR3 spans 14 amino acids. J was trimmed by 1 base and V by 5 bases; bases with no gene match: 4. Germline values: CDR1 SGHAT, CDR2 FQNNGV. Written as DNA, the CDR3 is TGTGCCAGCAGCATTGGGACAGTCCAAGAGACCCAGTACTTC. This codes for CASSIGTVQETQYF.

This clone has a handful of counts. The chain joins TRBV6-1 to TRBJ1-1; D possibly corresponds to TRBD1 (5 bases). Trimming removed 0 bases at V and 11 bases at J, with 16 bases between. Looked up from germline, CDR1 is MNHNS and CDR2 is SASEGT. The CDR3 extends over 14 amino acids. The CDR3 spells CASSEARRDLGAFF. As DNA, the CDR3 is TGTGCCAGCAGTGAAGCGCGGAGGGACCTCGGTGCTTTCTTT.

This chain connects TRBV5-1 to TRBJ1-1; TRBD1 aligns across 7 bases. This CDR3 is 14 amino acids long. The J segment lost 0 bases and the V segment lost 3 bases, leaving 2 bases of the junction unmatched. Germline values: CDR1 SGHRS, CDR2 YFSETQ. CDR3 DNA: TGCGCCAGCAGCTCACAGGGGATGAACACTGAAGCTTTCTTT. Protein product: CASSSQGMNTEAFF.

The gene calls are TRBV6-2 or TRBV6-3 and TRBJ2-2, with D maybe TRBD2 (5 bases). V was trimmed by 4 bases and J by 5 bases, leaving 11 bases between them. CDR3 length equals 14 residues. Per the germline V gene, CDR1 is MNHEY and CDR2 is SVGEGT. The CDR3 region is CASSSIGETGELFF. The CDR3 DNA reads TGTGCCAGCAGTTCCATTGGGGAGACCGGGGAGCTGTTTTTT.